There are many counts of the clone carrying this T cell receptor (beta chain). The antigen remains undetermined. A template switching step contributed a universal primer site, while unique molecular identifiers were present in the cDNA. TCRdb redid the calling of the 5' RACE reads with MiXCR, one entry per CDR3 protein. The sample contains 220,000 or so distinct CDR3 sequences, roughly 7% of which appear only once. Germline assignment: CDR1 MDHEN and CDR2 SYDVKM. V was shortened by 7 bases and J by 0 bases, with 18 bases between the two germline ends. This CDR3 has 16 residues. The sample belongs to a study of identical twins. Broader study findings: Analyses of zero insertions could, in part, be confounded by invariant MAIT and iNKT cells.

Separately, the same data were catalogued under a study of yellow fever vaccine responses in identical twins.

The sample comprised memory (CD45RO+) T cells sorted from blood. The TCR was taken from a woman under 30 in good health. The genes are TRBV28 and TRBJ1-2, with TRBD1 as a possible D gene (6 bases). Here the CDR3 reads CASNGRTAAANYGYTF. CDR3 bases: TGTGCCAGCAATGGGAGGACAGCCGCAGCTAACTATGGCTACACCTTC.